This T cell receptor beta chain comes out of a study of shared clonotypes between healthy human individuals. Each PCR replicate from the sorted subsets contained around 0.2 ug DNA, which is 30,000 or so T cell genomes. Authors' analysis steps: As immunoSEQ supplied junction-only sequences (without quality scores), filtering differed. Libraries were prepared by immunoSEQ multiplex PCR; TCRdb keeps only in-frame clonotypes and omits some of them. The V and J calls and clone size were taken over from that table, and D and trimming were inferred from the DNA. The sample includes a few million clones, 90% to 97% seen only once; the top ten take approximately 0.13%. CDR3 length: 14 amino acids. V shed 1 base and J shed 4 bases, with 7 bases lying between them. Germline assignment: CDR1 SGHAT and CDR2 FQNNGV.

The chain carries TRBV11-2 and TRBJ2-2; D gene uncertain. Sample: naive CD4+ T cells sorted from blood. Subset denoted: CD45RA+ positively selected. The TCR was taken from a man aged 18 to 30 in good health. The CDR3 loop is CASSLVRVTGELFF. For the CDR3, the DNA is TGTGCCAGCAGCTTAGTTCGGGTCACCGGGGAGCTGTTTTTT.